This T cell receptor (beta chain) was documented in a study of Graves' ophthalmopathy and Graves' hyperthyroidism. Overall study context: There was a collection of peripheral blood at initial diagnosis, before any treatment. Study-wide findings and caveats: With a specificity of 72.22% and a sensitivity of 70% to 71%, the model predicted ophthalmopathy progression. Thyroid clonotypes that were expanded above 0.001 frequency mostly also appeared in blood.

Remarks on this clonotype: Antigen unknown.

RNA transcripts were the source from which TCR beta CDR3 regions were amplified. First-round RT-PCR used HTBI primers; second-round multiplex PCR followed. TCRdb passed the multiplex PCR reads through MiXCR, listing each CDR3 protein once. The sample yields 240,000 or so distinct CDR3 sequences, around 45% seen once. The source of the PBMCs was more than 9.5 ml of fresh peripheral blood. The specimen sequenced was peripheral blood. The sequence was obtained from an adult man with Graves' ophthalmopathy.

The CDR3 sequence is CASSYTGANTEAFF. CDR3 sequence (DNA): TGTGCCAGCAGCTATACAGGGGCGAACACTGAAGCTTTCTTT. J is TRBJ1-1 and V is TRBV7-2; TRBD1 agrees at 7 bases. V shed 4 bases, J shed 1 base, and the junction held 3 bases outside the gene matches. Germline-derived CDR1 and CDR2 are SGHTA and FQGNSA. The CDR3 runs 14 residues.